The clone carrying this T cell receptor (beta chain) has at least ten counts. Its antigen is not identified. Uncontrolled infection, other autoimmune disease, pregnancy or lactation disqualified patients from enrolment. Amplification of TCR beta CDR3 regions was performed using RNA transcripts as template. Primed by the HTBI set, a first-round RT-PCR was run on the TCR CDR3. TCRdb re-called the multiplex PCR reads through MiXCR, storing one row per CDR3 protein. There are fewer than 650,000 distinct CDR3 sequences in the sample; 11% to 15% occur only once, and around 7% lies in the top ten. This entry comes from a study of T cells in Graves' hyperthyroidism and ophthalmopathy. Findings and caveats of the study: The majority of expanded thyroid clonotypes above 0.001 also appeared in blood. Prediction of ophthalmopathy progression came a median approximately 6.6 months pre-onset.

The TCR comes from a woman younger than 30 with Graves' ophthalmopathy. Sequencing was performed on blood.

CDR3 in DNA: TGTGCCAGCAGTCCCAAAAAAGGTCCCTATAATTCACCCCTCCACTTT. Its translation is CASSPKKGPYNSPLHF. The rearrangement links TRBV6-1 to TRBJ1-6; D call uncertain. The CDR3 totals 16 residues. V was cut by 5 bases and J by 2 bases, with 13 bases left in between. Germline V gene sequence: CDR1 MNHNS, CDR2 SASEGT.